The 21 T cell receptor beta chains presented below share a single source sample, sequenced in a study of cytomegalovirus exposure and HLA in healthy donors. PCR amplification relied on 60 Vbeta primers (plus 13 Jbeta primers). TCRdb keeps only in-frame clones here, not all; method: immunoSEQ multiplex PCR. The sample lists some 130,000 clones, about three quarters seen once, with about 4% in the top ten. Sequenced: PBMCs. The receptors originated from a male donor in good health and CMV-seronegative.

The chain links TRBV27 to TRBJ2-5; 10 bases are shared with TRBD1. This CDR3 spans 18 amino acids. Germline lookup yields CDR1 MNHEY and CDR2 SMNVEV (reference sequence). The V segment lost 6 bases and the J segment 7 bases; nucleotides outside the gene matches: 20. The CDR3 loop reads CASRSRTGGTGATRTQYF. The CDR3 DNA reads as TGTGCCAGCAGAAGCCGAACGGGCGGGACAGGGGCTACTCGGACCCAGTACTTC.

This rearrangement joins TRBV15 to TRBJ2-7; possible D gene TRBD1, 6 bases. Trimming took 2 bases from V and 5 from J, leaving 16 bases between them. Germline V CDR1 and CDR2: LNHNV, YYDKDF (reference sequence). This CDR3 region has 15 residues. CDR3 protein: CATSRKSSGADEQYF. In DNA, the CDR3 is TGTGCCACCAGCAGAAAGAGCTCAGGGGCCGACGAGCAGTACTTC. The variable domain in full, completed from reference TRBV15 and TRBJ2-7, reads DAMVIQNPRYQVTQFGKPVTLSCSQTLNHNVMYWYQQKSSQAPKLLFHYYDKDFNNEADTPDNFQSRRPNTSFCFLDIRSPGLGDTAMYLCATSRKSSGADEQYFGPGTRLTVT.

This sequence joins TRBV5-1 and TRBJ1-1, with D maybe TRBD1 (5 bases). Germline V lookup: CDR1 SGHRS, CDR2 YFSETQ. V was pared by 7 bases and J by 4 bases, with 17 bases between. The CDR3 runs to 14 residues. The CDR3 reads CASGGTRGGTEAFF. DNA for the CDR3: TGCGCCAGCGGCGGGACTCGGGGGGGCACTGAAGCTTTCTTT.

The chain employs TRBV28 and TRBJ2-2, with D possibly matching TRBD1 (5 bases). From germline, CDR1 is MDHEN and CDR2 SYDVKM. The V end lost 7 bases, the J end lost 7 bases, and 16 bases lay between the germline ends. The CDR3 length is 14 residues. CDR3 sequence reads: CASNWQGSGGELFF. DNA for the CDR3: TGTGCCAGCAATTGGCAGGGTAGTGGCGGGGAGCTGTTTTTT.

This chain links TRBV4-1 with TRBJ2-3, with TRBD1 matching 7 bases. Trimming took 1 base from V and 1 from J; bases not matched to a gene: 8. This CDR3 has 17 amino acids. Germline values: CDR1 MGHRA, CDR2 YSYEKL. Here the CDR3 reads CASSQGSTGWGTDTQYF. CDR3 DNA sequence: TGCGCCAGCAGCCAAGGGTCGACAGGGTGGGGCACAGATACGCAGTATTTT.

CDR3 sequence (DNA): TGTGCCAGCAGCCCCGGGAAGGGTCGGGACGAGCAGTACTTC. It codes for CASSPGKGRDEQYF. The chain links TRBV5-4 to TRBJ2-7, with D possibly TRBD2 on 5 matching bases. Trimming cost V 4 bases and J 5 bases, with 16 bases left between them. The CDR3 covers 14 residues. Germline V gene lookup returns CDR1 SGHNT and CDR2 YYREEE (reference sequence).

The CDR3 protein is CASSLEIRGFKTEAFF. In DNA form, the CDR3 reads TGTGCCAGCAGCTTAGAGATCCGAGGGTTCAAGACTGAAGCTTTCTTT. The V call is TRBV7-2, the J call TRBJ1-1; D gene unclear. The germline V gene encodes CDR1 SGHTA and CDR2 FQGNSA. The V end was cut by 1 base, the J end by 5 bases, with 17 bases between. The CDR3 is 16 residues long.

This chain joins TRBV30 and TRBJ2-3, with D possibly being TRBD2 (6 bases). The CDR3 loop spans 14 amino acids. V was pared by 5 bases and J by 0 bases, with 12 bases between. Germline V gene sequence: CDR1 GTSNPN, CDR2 SVGIG (reference sequence). The CDR3 sequence: CAWAWRGSTDTQYF. As DNA, the CDR3 is TGTGCCTGGGCTTGGCGGGGAAGCACAGATACGCAGTATTTT.

The rearrangement links TRBV5-1 to TRBJ2-1; TRBD1 agrees at 9 bases. Germline V gives CDR1 SGHRS, CDR2 YFSETQ. V trimming: 3 bases; J trimming: 6 bases; junction bases outside the gene matches: 4. The CDR3 runs 14 residues. This CDR3 reads CASSSDRGSNEQFF. In nucleotides, the CDR3 is TGCGCCAGCAGCTCGGACAGGGGATCCAATGAGCAGTTCTTC.

This clone was detected once. V usage is TRBV7-8 and J usage is TRBJ2-3; TRBD2 matches 8 bases. V lost 4 bases to trimming and J lost 7 bases; unmatched junction nucleotides: 4. CDR3 length: 13 residues. Germline V CDR1 and CDR2: SGHVS, FQNEAQ. This chain's CDR3 is CASSSLAGNTQYF. In DNA, the CDR3 is TGTGCCAGCAGCTCCTTAGCGGGGAATACGCAGTATTTT.

The rearrangement uses TRBV2 and TRBJ1-1; perhaps TRBD1 as D (5 bases). Trimming took off 5 bases at V and 5 bases at J, with 12 bases between the two ends. CDR1 is SNHLY and CDR2 is FYNNEI in the germline V gene. The CDR3 contains 13 residues. The CDR3 is CASSTKGQTEAFF. CDR3 nucleotide sequence: TGTGCCAGCAGTACTAAGGGGCAAACTGAAGCTTTCTTT.

This clone was seen only a few times. V is TRBV7-2 and J is TRBJ1-6; 11 bases fit TRBD1. The V and J ends lost 5 bases and 10 bases, in that order; junction bases with no gene match: 4. Germline V gene data show CDR1 as SGHTA and CDR2 as FQGNSA. The CDR3 runs to 14 residues. The CDR3 is CASSRTGGGSPLHF. CDR3 bases: TGTGCCAGCAGCCGGACAGGGGGCGGGTCACCCCTCCACTTT.

This chain links TRBV13 with TRBJ2-7; 8 bases are shared with TRBD1. Trimming removed 2 bases from V and 3 bases from J; junction bases left unmatched: 12. The CDR3 runs 17 residues. Germline CDR1 reads PRHDT; CDR2 reads FYEKMQ (reference sequence). The CDR3 is CASSLPFGQGPLYEQYF. CDR3 DNA sequence: TGTGCCAGCAGCTTACCGTTTGGACAGGGCCCTCTCTACGAGCAGTACTTC. Filled out from reference TRBV13 and TRBJ2-7, the complete variable domain reads AAGVIQSPRHLIKEKRETATLKCYPIPRHDTVYWYQQGPGQDPQFLISFYEKMQSDKGSIPDRFSAQQFSDYHSELNMSSLELGDSALYFCASSLPFGQGPLYEQYFGPGTRLTVT.

V gene TRBV18 combines with J gene TRBJ1-1; D remains unclear. Trimming left V 0 bases short and J 4 bases short, with 12 bases between. The V gene's germline CDR1 is KGHSH and CDR2 LQKENI. The CDR3 length is 15 residues. CDR3 region: CASSPPPGWSTEAFF. The CDR3 region has the DNA TGTGCCAGCTCACCACCACCGGGTTGGAGCACTGAAGCTTTCTTT.

Comments on this clone: Other nucleotide sequences in the sample specify the same CDR3. The CDR3 protein is CASSYSGTRQETQYF. The CDR3 region has the DNA TGTGCCAGCAGTTATTCCGGGACTCGGCAAGAGACCCAGTACTTC. The chain recombines TRBV6-5 with TRBJ2-5; D is perhaps TRBD2 (6 bases). Germline loops: CDR1 MNHEY, CDR2 SVGAGI. V lost 3 bases to trimming and J lost 2 bases, with 13 bases between them. This CDR3 has 15 amino acids.

The chain combines TRBV14 with TRBJ2-1, with 11 bases aligning to TRBD2. Trimming cost V 4 bases and J 4 bases; bases outside gene matches: 9. The germline CDR1 and CDR2 sequences are SGHDN and FVKESK. The CDR3 is 17 residues long. The CDR3 nucleotides are TGTGCCAGCAGCCCCCGGTTAGGACTAGCGGGTTACAATGAGCAGTTCTTC. Protein product: CASSPRLGLAGYNEQFF.

This clone was counted once. J is TRBJ2-6 and V is TRBV6-1, with D possibly being TRBD1 (6 bases). The length of the CDR3 is 15 residues. CDR1 and CDR2 from the germline V gene are MNHNS and SASEGT. Trimming left V 7 bases short and J 1 base short, with 11 bases between. For the CDR3, the DNA is TGTGCCAGCACGGGACACCCTTCTGGGGCCAACGTCCTGACTTTC. Amino acid sequence: CASTGHPSGANVLTF.

This clone has just a few counts. The chain recombines TRBV7-2 with TRBJ2-7; D remains unclear. V was shortened by 5 bases and J by 4 bases, with 6 bases between the two germline ends. Germline V gives CDR1 SGHTA, CDR2 FQGNSA. The CDR3 has 11 residues. CDR3 protein: CASSAVYEQYF. The CDR3 nucleotides are TGTGCCAGCAGCGCGGTTTACGAGCAGTACTTC.

This chain connects TRBV19 to TRBJ2-1, with 11 bases matching TRBD2. The CDR3 sequence is 15 residues long. Germline values: CDR1 LNHDA, CDR2 SQIVND (reference sequence). J was trimmed by 8 bases and V by 7 bases; bases with no gene match: 10. CDR3 residues: CASTLSGRAAHEQFF. CDR3 sequence (DNA): TGTGCCAGTACCCTTAGCGGGAGGGCTGCGCATGAGCAGTTCTTC.

This chain links TRBV30 with TRBJ1-1; TRBD1 is a possible D gene (6 bases). Per germline, CDR1 GTSNPN and CDR2 SVGIG (reference sequence). The V end lost 8 bases, the J end lost 0 bases, and 19 bases lay between the germline ends. The CDR3 length is 15 residues. The CDR3 DNA sequence: TGTGCCAGCCACAGGGTTCAGGGTTTGAACACTGAAGCTTTCTTT. This codes for CASHRVQGLNTEAFF.

This chain joins TRBV12-5 and TRBJ2-7; D not certain. CDR1 and CDR2 (germline): LGHNT, FRNRAP. There are 13 residues in the CDR3. V lost 7 bases, J lost 1 base, and 11 bases lay in between. The CDR3 region has the DNA TGTGCTAGTGTGGGCTCCTTGTCCTACGAGCAGTACTTC. The encoded protein is CASVGSLSYEQYF.